The text below deals with one T cell receptor beta chain. This clonotype came up a few times. Its antigen is not yet known. Per-base quality was not reported, and no clone a single base away is much larger than it. The CDR3 measures 14 amino acids from cysteine to phenylalanine. Only CDR3 DNA is held: 42 bases, read in frame from base 1. From V the trimming removes 1 base and from J it removes 6 bases, while the gene matches leave 5 bases of the junction unaccounted for. The germline V gene (reference sequence) provides CDR1 SEHNR and CDR2 FQNEAQ. This entry is derived from a study of human T cells and chemical hapten exposure listed by TCRdb under 2021. A note on the overall study: Libraries were combined into a pool for sequencing, and differences in TCR yield between samples came mainly from small differences in library volumes within the pool. Peripheral blood TCR repertoire changes were tracked in vivo in alopecia patients during primary and secondary sensitization to the hapten diphenylcyclopropenone (DPC). For every blood RNA sample, sequencing covered both the TCR alpha and TCR beta chains. Here is what the overall study found, with its caveats: After repeated subsampling, the strength of the expansion versus patch-test correlation and the threshold at which it became significant changed. DPC sensitization did not change how many TCRs were above 1 in 1000 frequency, and no evidence was found of alterations in global repertoire structure.

The intended sense of this specimen's time point label: healthy volunteer bleed at 6 weeks. Total RNA was extracted from unfractionated whole blood that had been collected in Tempus Blood RNA tubes. Roughly 5 healthy volunteers served as TCR sequencing controls and were bled at day 0, 2 weeks and 6 weeks. Library preparation employed RACE. Data came from a NextSeq 500. During library preparation, unique molecular identifiers were attached to individual cDNA molecules so that TCRs could be counted quantitatively and reproducibly. From the authors' description of their analysis: Samples had a median of about 96,000 TCRs, with a range from roughly 23,224 to 700,000. The Decombinator software suite was used to annotate V, J and CDR3 in the TCR reads. For the PS versus PT1 abundance plots, all samples were subsampled to the same number of TCRs (28,000). Expanded TCRs were defined as absent before sensitization and observed at least eight times at the 2-week time point. TCRdb reprocessing: public reads trimmed at Q25 with fastp, clones called with MiXCR, in-frame beta chains kept. One record per CDR3 amino acid sequence lists the most common genes and DNA. These V and J calls derive from TCRdb rather than the authors' analysis. This sample is represented by under 50,000 distinct CDR3 sequences; 3.5% to 4% of them were singletons. The leading ten clones occupy 4.5% to 7% of the sample.

The chain couples TRBV7-9 to TRBJ1-2; TRBD1 agrees with 7 junctional bases. The TCR comes from a human donor in good health. Some clones in this sample may be carry-over from other donors' samples. Sequenced: whole blood. For the CDR3, the sequence is CASSLGQGGNGYTF. The sequenced DNA: TGTGCCAGCAGCTTAGGGCAGGGGGGTAATGGCTACACCTTC.